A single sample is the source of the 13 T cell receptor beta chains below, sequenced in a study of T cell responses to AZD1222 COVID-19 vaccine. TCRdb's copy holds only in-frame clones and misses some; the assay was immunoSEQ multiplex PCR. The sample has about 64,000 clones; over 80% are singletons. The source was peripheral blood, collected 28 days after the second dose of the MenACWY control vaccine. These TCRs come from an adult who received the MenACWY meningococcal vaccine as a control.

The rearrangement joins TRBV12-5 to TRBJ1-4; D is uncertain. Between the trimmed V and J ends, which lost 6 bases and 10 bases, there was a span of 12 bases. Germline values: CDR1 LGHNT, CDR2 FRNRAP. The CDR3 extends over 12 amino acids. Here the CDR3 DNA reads TGTGCTAGTGGGCAGGTGGTCACAAAACTGTTTTTT. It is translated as CASGQVVTKLFF. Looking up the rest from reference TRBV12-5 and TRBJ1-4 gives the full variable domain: DARVTQTPRHKVTEMGQEVTMRCQPILGHNTVFWYRQTMMQGLELLAYFRNRAPLDDSGMPKDRFSAEMPDATLATLKIQPSEPRDSAVYFCASGQVVTKLFFGSGTQLSVL.

CDR3 sequence: CASSQGYQRHF. CDR3 nucleotide sequence: TGTGCCAGCAGCCAAGGGTACCAGAGGCACTTT. The V call is TRBV3-1 (or the pseudogene TRBV3-2), the J call TRBJ1-6, with D hard to call. Between the trimmed V and J ends, which lost 1 base and 19 bases, there was a span of 11 bases. The CDR3 spans 11 residues. Germline-derived CDR1 and CDR2 are LGHDT and YNNKEL (reference sequence).

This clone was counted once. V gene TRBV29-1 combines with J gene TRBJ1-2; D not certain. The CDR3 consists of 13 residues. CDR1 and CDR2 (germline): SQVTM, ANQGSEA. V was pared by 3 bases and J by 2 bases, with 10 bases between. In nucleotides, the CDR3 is TGCAGCGTTGAGCGGGATTTCAACTATGGCTACACCTTC. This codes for CSVERDFNYGYTF.

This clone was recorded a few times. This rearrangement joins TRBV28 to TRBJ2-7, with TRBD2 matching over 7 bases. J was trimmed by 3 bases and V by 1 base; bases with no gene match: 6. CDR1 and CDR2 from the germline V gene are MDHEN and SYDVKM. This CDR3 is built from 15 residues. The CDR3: CASSLYSSGGYEQYF. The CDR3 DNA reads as TGTGCCAGCAGTTTATATTCTAGCGGAGGCTACGAGCAGTACTTC.

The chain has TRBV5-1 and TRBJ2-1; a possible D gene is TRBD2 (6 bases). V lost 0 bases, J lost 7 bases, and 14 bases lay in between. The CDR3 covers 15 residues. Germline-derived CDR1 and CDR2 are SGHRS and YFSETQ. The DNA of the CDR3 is TGCGCCAGCAGCTTGGTCGGCGGGACGGGGAATGAGCAGTTCTTC. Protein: CASSLVGGTGNEQFF. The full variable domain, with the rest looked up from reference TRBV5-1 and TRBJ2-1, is KAGVTQTPRYLIKTRGQQVTLSCSPISGHRSVSWYQQTPGQGLQFLFEYFSETQRNKGNFPGRFSGRQFSNSRSEMNVSTLELGDSALYLCASSLVGGTGNEQFFGPGTRLTVL.

Here the CDR3 reads CASSPMGEGAEQFF. The CDR3 nucleotides are TGTGCCAGCAGTCCCATGGGCGAGGGCGCAGAGCAGTTCTTC. This chain uses TRBV28 with TRBJ2-1; D might be TRBD2 (5 bases). Trimming pared 5 bases from V and 10 bases from J, leaving 18 bases between. The CDR3 is 14 amino acids. From germline, CDR1 is MDHEN and CDR2 SYDVKM.

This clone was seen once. CDR3 in amino acids: CASSPPDRAETQYF. The CDR3 DNA follows: TGCGCCAGCAGCCCACCGGACAGAGCAGAGACCCAGTACTTC. V usage is TRBV5-1 and J usage is TRBJ2-5, with D perhaps TRBD1 (6 bases). CDR1 and CDR2 (germline): SGHRS, YFSETQ. Trimming left V 4 bases short and J 4 bases short, with 14 bases between. The CDR3 is 14 amino acids.

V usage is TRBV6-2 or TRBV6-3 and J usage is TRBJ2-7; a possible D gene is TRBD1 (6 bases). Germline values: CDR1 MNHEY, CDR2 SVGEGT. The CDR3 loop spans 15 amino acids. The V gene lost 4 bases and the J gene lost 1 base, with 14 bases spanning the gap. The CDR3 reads CASSSTGWGSYEQYF. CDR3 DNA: TGTGCCAGCAGTTCGACAGGCTGGGGATCCTACGAGCAGTACTTC.

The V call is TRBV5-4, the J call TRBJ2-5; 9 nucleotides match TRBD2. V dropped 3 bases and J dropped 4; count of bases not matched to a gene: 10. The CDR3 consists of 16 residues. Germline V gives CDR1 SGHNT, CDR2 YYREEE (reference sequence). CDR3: CASSYTLSGSRETQYF. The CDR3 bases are TGTGCCAGCAGCTACACCCTTAGCGGGAGCAGAGAGACCCAGTACTTC. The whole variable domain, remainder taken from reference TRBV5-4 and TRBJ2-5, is ETGVTQSPTHLIKTRGQQVTLRCSSQSGHNTVSWYQQALGQGPQFIFQYYREEENGRGNFPPRFSGLQFPNYSSELNVNALELDDSALYLCASSYTLSGSRETQYFGPGTRLLVL.

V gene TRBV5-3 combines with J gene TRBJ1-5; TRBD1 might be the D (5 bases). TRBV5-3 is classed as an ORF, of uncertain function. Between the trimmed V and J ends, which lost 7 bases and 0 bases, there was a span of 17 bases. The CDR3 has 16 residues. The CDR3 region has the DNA TGTGCCAGAGATGTAAGGGACTCACTTAGCAATCAGCCCCAGCATTTT. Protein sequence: CARDVRDSLSNQPQHF.

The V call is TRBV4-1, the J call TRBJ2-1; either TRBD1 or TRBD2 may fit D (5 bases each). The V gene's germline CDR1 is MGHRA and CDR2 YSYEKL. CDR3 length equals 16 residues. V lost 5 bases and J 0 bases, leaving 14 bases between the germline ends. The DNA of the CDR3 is TGCGCCAGCAGCGGTCTTTGGGGGAACTCCTACAATGAGCAGTTCTTC. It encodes CASSGLWGNSYNEQFF.

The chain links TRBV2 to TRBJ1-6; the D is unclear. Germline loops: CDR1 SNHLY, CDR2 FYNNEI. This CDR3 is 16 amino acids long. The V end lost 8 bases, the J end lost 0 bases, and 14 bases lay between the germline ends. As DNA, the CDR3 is TGTGCCAGCCTTCTCGCCCGTGGCTCCTATAATTCACCCCTCCACTTT. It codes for CASLLARGSYNSPLHF. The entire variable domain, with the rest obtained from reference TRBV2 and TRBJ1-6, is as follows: EPEVTQTPSHQVTQMGQEVILRCVPISNHLYFYWYRQILGQKVEFLVSFYNNEISEKSEIFDDQFSVERPDGSNFTLKIRSTKLEDSAMYFCASLLARGSYNSPLHFGNGTRLTVT.

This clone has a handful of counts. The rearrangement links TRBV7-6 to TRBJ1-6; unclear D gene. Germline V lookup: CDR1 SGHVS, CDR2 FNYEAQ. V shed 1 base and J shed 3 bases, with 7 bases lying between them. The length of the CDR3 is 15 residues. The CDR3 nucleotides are TGTGCCAGCAGCTTAGAACGGCTCTATAATTCACCCCTCCACTTT. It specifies CASSLERLYNSPLHF.